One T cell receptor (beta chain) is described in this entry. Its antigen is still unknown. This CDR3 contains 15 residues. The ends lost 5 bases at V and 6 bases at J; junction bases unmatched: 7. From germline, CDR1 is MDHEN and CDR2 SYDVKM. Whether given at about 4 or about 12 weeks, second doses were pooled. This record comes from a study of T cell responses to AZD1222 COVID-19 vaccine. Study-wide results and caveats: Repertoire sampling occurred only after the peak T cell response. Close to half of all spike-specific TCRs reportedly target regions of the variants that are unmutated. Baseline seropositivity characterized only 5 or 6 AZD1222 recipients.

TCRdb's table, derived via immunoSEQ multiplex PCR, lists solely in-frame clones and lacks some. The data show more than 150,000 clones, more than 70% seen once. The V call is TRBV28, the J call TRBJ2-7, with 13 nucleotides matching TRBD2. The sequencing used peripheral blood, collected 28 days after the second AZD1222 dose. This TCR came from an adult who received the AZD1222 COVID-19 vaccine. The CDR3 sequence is CASSQRTSGSSEQYF. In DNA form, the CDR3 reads TGTGCCAGCAGTCAGAGGACTAGCGGGAGCTCCGAGCAGTACTTC.